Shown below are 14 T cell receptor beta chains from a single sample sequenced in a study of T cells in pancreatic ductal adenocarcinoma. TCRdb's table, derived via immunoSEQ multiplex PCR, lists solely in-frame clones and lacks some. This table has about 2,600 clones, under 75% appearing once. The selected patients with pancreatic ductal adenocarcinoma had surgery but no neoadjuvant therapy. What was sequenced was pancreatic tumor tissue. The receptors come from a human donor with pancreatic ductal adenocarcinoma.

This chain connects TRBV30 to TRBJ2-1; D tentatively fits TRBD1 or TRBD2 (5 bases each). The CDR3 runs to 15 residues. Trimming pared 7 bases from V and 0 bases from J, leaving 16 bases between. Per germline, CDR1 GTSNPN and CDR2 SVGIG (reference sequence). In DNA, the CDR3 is TGTGCCTCTAGAGGGCCAGGGAGCTCCTACAATGAGCAGTTCTTC. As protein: CASRGPGSSYNEQFF. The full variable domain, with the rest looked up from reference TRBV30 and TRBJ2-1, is SQTIHQWPATLVQPVGSPLSLECTVEGTSNPNLYWYRQAAGRGLQLLFYSVGIGQISSEVPQNLSASRPQDRQFILSSKKLLLSDSGFYLCASRGPGSSYNEQFFGPGTRLTVL.

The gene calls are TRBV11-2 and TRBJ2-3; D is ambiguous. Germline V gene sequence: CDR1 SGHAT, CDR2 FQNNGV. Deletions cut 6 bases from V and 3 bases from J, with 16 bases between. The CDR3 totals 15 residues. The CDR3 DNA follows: TGTGCCAGCAGTGACGGCGGCGTTTTGACAGATACGCAGTATTTT. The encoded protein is CASSDGGVLTDTQYF.

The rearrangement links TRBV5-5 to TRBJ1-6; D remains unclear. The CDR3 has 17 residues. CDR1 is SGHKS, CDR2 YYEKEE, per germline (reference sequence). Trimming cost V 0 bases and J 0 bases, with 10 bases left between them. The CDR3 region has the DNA TGTGCCAGCAGCTTGGCCCTCCAGAGCTCCTATAATTCACCCCTCCACTTT. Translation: CASSLALQSSYNSPLHF. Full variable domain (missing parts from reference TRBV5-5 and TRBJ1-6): DAGVTQSPTHLIKTRGQQVTLRCSPISGHKSVSWYQQVLGQGPQFIFQYYEKEERGRGNFPDRFSARQFPNYSSELNVNALLLGDSALYLCASSLALQSSYNSPLHFGNGTRLTVT.

Here the CDR3 reads CASSNTTYYEQYF. DNA for the CDR3: TGTGCCAGCAGCAACACGACTTACTACGAGCAGTACTTC. V gene TRBV6-6 combines with J gene TRBJ2-7; no clear D gene. The CDR3 sequence is 13 residues long. CDR1 is MNHNY, CDR2 SVGAGI, per germline (reference sequence). Trimming took 6 bases from V and 3 from J, leaving 12 bases between them.

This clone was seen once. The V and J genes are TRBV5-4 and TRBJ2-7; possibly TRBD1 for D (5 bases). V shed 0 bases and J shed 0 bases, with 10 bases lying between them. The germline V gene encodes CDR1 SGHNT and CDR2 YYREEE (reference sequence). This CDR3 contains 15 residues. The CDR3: CASSLEARDSYEQYF. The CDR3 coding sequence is TGTGCCAGCAGCTTGGAGGCCAGGGACTCCTACGAGCAGTACTTC. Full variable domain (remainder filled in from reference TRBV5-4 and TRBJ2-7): ETGVTQSPTHLIKTRGQQVTLRCSSQSGHNTVSWYQQALGQGPQFIFQYYREEENGRGNFPPRFSGLQFPNYSSELNVNALELDDSALYLCASSLEARDSYEQYFGPGTRLTVT.

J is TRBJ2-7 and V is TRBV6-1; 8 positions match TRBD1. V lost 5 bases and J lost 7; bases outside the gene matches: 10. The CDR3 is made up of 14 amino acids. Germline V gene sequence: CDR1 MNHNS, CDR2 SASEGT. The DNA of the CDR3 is TGTGCCAGCAGTCCGGACAGGGTAGTGTGGGAGCAGTACTTC. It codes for CASSPDRVVWEQYF.

CDR3 protein: CASSPSRDEYNEQFF. For the CDR3, the DNA is TGTGCCAGCTCACCTTCCCGGGACGAATACAATGAGCAGTTCTTC. The V and J genes are TRBV18 and TRBJ2-1; D assignment may be TRBD1 or TRBD2 (5 bases each). The CDR3 consists of 15 residues. The V and J ends lost 3 bases and 4 bases respectively, with 13 bases between them. Germline CDR1 reads KGHSH; CDR2 reads LQKENI.

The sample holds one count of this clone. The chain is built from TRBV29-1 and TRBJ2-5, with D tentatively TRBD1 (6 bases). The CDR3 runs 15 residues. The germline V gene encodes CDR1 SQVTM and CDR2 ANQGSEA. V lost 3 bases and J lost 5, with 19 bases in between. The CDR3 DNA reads TGCAGCGTTGACCCCAGGGGTATTTCTTCCGAGACCCAGTACTTC. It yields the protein CSVDPRGISSETQYF.

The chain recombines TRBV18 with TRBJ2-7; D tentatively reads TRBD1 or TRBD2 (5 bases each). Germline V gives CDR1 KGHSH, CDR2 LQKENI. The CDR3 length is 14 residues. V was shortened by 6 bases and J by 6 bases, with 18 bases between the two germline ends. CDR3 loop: CASSRDRGTGEQYF. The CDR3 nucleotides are TGTGCCAGCTCCCGGGACCGAGGAACGGGCGAGCAGTACTTC. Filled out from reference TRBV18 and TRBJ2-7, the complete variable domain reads NAGVMQNPRHLVRRRGQEARLRCSPMKGHSHVYWYRQLPEEGLKFMVYLQKENIIDESGMPKERFSAEFPKEGPSILRIQQVVRGDSAAYFCASSRDRGTGEQYFGPGTRLTVT.

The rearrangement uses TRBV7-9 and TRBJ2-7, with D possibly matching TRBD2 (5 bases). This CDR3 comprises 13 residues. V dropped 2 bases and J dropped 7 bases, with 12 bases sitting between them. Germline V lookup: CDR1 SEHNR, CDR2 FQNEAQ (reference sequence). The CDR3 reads CASSLFLSGEQYF. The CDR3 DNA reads TGTGCCAGCAGCTTATTTCTCTCGGGGGAGCAGTACTTC.

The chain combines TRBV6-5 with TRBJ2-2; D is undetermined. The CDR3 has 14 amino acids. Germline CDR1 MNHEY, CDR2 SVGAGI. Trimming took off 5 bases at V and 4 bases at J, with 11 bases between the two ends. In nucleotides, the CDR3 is TGTGCCAGCAGTCGGTTAGGCGGCACCGGGGAGCTGTTTTTT. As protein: CASSRLGGTGELFF.

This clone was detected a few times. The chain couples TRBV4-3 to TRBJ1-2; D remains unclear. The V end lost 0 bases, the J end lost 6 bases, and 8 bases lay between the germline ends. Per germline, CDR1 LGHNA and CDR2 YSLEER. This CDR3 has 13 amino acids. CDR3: CASSQDLEDGYTF. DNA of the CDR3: TGCGCCAGCAGCCAAGATCTGGAGGATGGCTACACCTTC.

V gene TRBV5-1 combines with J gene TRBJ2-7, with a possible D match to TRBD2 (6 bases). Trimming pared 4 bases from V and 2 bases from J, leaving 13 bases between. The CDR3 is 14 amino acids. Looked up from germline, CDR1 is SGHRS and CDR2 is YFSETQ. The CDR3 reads CASSGSGGAYEQYF. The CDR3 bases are TGCGCCAGCAGCGGATCAGGAGGGGCCTACGAGCAGTACTTC.

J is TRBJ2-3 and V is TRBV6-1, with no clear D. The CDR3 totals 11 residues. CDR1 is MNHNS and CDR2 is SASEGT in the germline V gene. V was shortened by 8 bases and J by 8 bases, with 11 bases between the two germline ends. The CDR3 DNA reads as TGTGCCAGCGATATCTCTGGTACGCAGTATTTT. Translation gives CASDISGTQYF.